These 28 T cell receptor beta chains share one sample of origin, sequenced in a study of T cells after yellow fever vaccination. TCRdb re-analysed the 5' RACE reads in MiXCR, keeping a single row per CDR3 protein. This repertoire shows a few hundred thousand distinct CDR3 sequences, approximately 3.9% found once; its top ten account for about 20%. The source material was PBMCs, sampled on the day of the yellow fever booster vaccination. The receptors stem from a man aged 18 to 35 who received the YFV17D yellow fever vaccine.

This clonotype was found a few times. The chain is built from TRBV20-1 and TRBJ2-3; TRBD2 matches 13 bases. The CDR3 sequence is 17 residues long. Per the germline V gene, CDR1 is DFQATT and CDR2 is SNEGSKA (reference sequence). J lost 2 bases, V lost 1 base, and 6 bases had no gene match. This CDR3 is CSARVPGLAGNTDTQYF. CDR3 sequence (DNA): TGCAGTGCTAGAGTCCCGGGACTAGCGGGGAACACAGATACGCAGTATTTT.

This clonotype occurred a few times. The J gene is TRBJ2-3, the V gene TRBV5-1, with 7 bases identical to TRBD1. V lost 5 bases and J lost 2; bases outside the gene matches: 5. In germline, CDR1 is SGHRS, CDR2 YFSETQ. The CDR3 consists of 14 residues. The CDR3 protein is CASRRDRITDTQYF. CDR3 sequence (DNA): TGCGCCAGCAGACGGGACAGAATCACAGATACGCAGTATTTT.

This clonotype has a handful of counts. V and J are TRBV5-1 and TRBJ1-6; TRBD1 is a possible D gene (5 bases). Germline CDR1 reads SGHRS; CDR2 reads YFSETQ. The CDR3 totals 13 residues. The germline V and J ends were trimmed by 4 bases and 5 bases, with 7 bases remaining between them. This CDR3 reads CASSGQDNSPLHF. The CDR3 bases are TGCGCCAGCAGCGGACAAGATAATTCACCCCTCCACTTT.

This clonotype came up many times. The rearrangement links TRBV29-1 to TRBJ2-1; D uncertain. Germline CDR1 reads SQVTM; CDR2 reads ANQGSEA. The CDR3 is made up of 15 amino acids. V was trimmed by 0 bases and J by 0 bases, leaving 9 bases between them. The chain's CDR3 is CSVEDQRFSYNEQFF. The CDR3 DNA reads as TGCAGCGTTGAAGATCAAAGGTTCTCCTACAATGAGCAGTTCTTC.

The V and J genes are TRBV7-9 and TRBJ1-1; TRBD1 agrees at 10 bases. V gave up 0 bases and J gave up 11 bases; unmatched junction bases: 24. CDR1 and CDR2 (germline): SEHNR, FQNEAQ (reference sequence). This CDR3 region has 20 residues. The CDR3 loop reads CASSLAGLRQGAGRGDSAFF. The DNA for the CDR3 is TGTGCCAGCAGCTTAGCCGGTCTAAGACAGGGGGCAGGTAGGGGTGATTCGGCTTTCTTT.

This chain links TRBV5-1 with TRBJ2-2; 7 positions match TRBD1. In germline, CDR1 is SGHRS, CDR2 YFSETQ. This CDR3 comprises 15 residues. With V trimmed by 2 bases and J by 0 bases, 1 base remained unmatched. Here the CDR3 DNA reads TGCGCCAGCAGCTTCGGGACAGCGAACACCGGGGAGCTGTTTTTT. Its protein is CASSFGTANTGELFF.

This clonotype showed up just a few times. This chain links TRBV2 with TRBJ1-2, with D perhaps TRBD1 (6 bases). The germline CDR1 and CDR2 sequences are SNHLY and FYNNEI. V gave up 5 bases and J gave up 5 bases, with 15 bases separating them. The CDR3 runs 14 residues. The CDR3 nucleotides are TGTGCCAGCAGTACCGGGACACTCGGATATGGCTACACCTTC. Translating it yields CASSTGTLGYGYTF.

In regard to this clonotype: One base away lies a much larger clone, so this may be a sequencing read error. For the CDR3, the DNA is TGCGCCAGCAGCCAAAGCGGGGTGTGGGAGACCCAGTACTTC. Protein product: CASSQSGVWETQYF. This chain joins TRBV4-3 and TRBJ2-5, with TRBD2 identical over 7 bases. Germline assignment: CDR1 LGHNA and CDR2 YSLEER. This CDR3 spans 14 amino acids. V shed 2 bases, J shed 5 bases, and the junction held 5 bases outside the gene matches.

This clonotype came up a few times. The gene calls are TRBV5-1 and TRBJ2-1; no firm D call. V was trimmed by 0 bases and J by 4 bases, leaving 23 bases between them. The CDR3 is made up of 19 amino acids. CDR1 and CDR2 (germline): SGHRS, YFSETQ. CDR3 in amino acids: CASSLAWGNFEVAYNEQFF. As DNA, the CDR3 is TGCGCCAGCAGCTTGGCATGGGGAAACTTCGAGGTGGCTTACAATGAGCAGTTCTTC. Using reference TRBV5-1 and TRBJ2-1 for the parts outside the CDR3, the full variable domain is KAGVTQTPRYLIKTRGQQVTLSCSPISGHRSVSWYQQTPGQGLQFLFEYFSETQRNKGNFPGRFSGRQFSNSRSEMNVSTLELGDSALYLCASSLAWGNFEVAYNEQFFGPGTRLTVL.

This clonotype was observed at least ten times. CDR3 DNA sequence: TGTGCCACCAGCTCAATTCGACAGGGGCCTCAAGAGACCCAGTACTTC. Translating it yields CATSSIRQGPQETQYF. This rearrangement joins TRBV15 to TRBJ2-5, with TRBD1 matching 8 bases. Trimming took 5 bases from V and 2 from J; bases not matched to a gene: 10. Germline CDR1 reads LNHNV; CDR2 reads YYDKDF (reference sequence). The CDR3 is 16 residues long.

In its sample, this clonotype was seen many times. The chain links TRBV9 to TRBJ2-3, with no clear D. Trimming removed 0 bases from V and 0 bases from J, with 8 bases in between. Germline CDR1 reads SGDLS; CDR2 reads YYNGEE. The CDR3 sequence is 15 residues long. CDR3 sequence (DNA): TGTGCCAGCAGCGTAGTGCCGCATAGCACAGATACGCAGTATTTT. It specifies CASSVVPHSTDTQYF.

This clonotype was observed a few times. The chain has TRBV6-5 and TRBJ2-1; TRBD2 matches at 8 bases. After removal of 0 bases from V and 4 bases from J, the junction contained 5 bases not matched to a gene. Looked up from germline, CDR1 is MNHEY and CDR2 is SVGAGI. CDR3 length equals 16 residues. CDR3 nucleotides: TGTGCCAGCAGTTACTCCGCGGGGGGCCTTTACAATGAGCAGTTCTTC. It encodes CASSYSAGGLYNEQFF.

This clonotype was picked up many times. The rearrangement uses TRBV7-2 and TRBJ1-2, with D tentatively TRBD1 (6 bases). CDR3 length: 15 amino acids. The germline V gene encodes CDR1 SGHTA and CDR2 FQGNSA. V dropped 4 bases and J dropped 8 bases, with 20 bases sitting between them. CDR3 protein: CASSSPTGYRWGYTF. DNA for the CDR3: TGTGCCAGCAGCTCCCCAACAGGGTACAGGTGGGGCTACACCTTC. The full variable domain, rest sourced from reference TRBV7-2 and TRBJ1-2, is GAGVSQSPSNKVTEKGKDVELRCDPISGHTALYWYRQSLGQGLEFLIYFQGNSAPDKSGLPSDRFSAERTGGSVSTLTIQRTQQEDSAVYLCASSSPTGYRWGYTFGSGTRLTVV.

The table lists this clonotype with many counts. The CDR3 coding sequence is TGTGCCAGCAGCTACGGACCAGGGATCAATGAGCAGTTCTTC. It yields the protein CASSYGPGINEQFF. V is TRBV5-4 and J is TRBJ2-1; TRBD1 might be the D (5 bases). V lost 3 bases to trimming and J lost 6 bases, with 13 bases between them. CDR3 length: 14 residues. CDR1 is SGHNT, CDR2 YYREEE, per germline (reference sequence).

V gene TRBV29-1 combines with J gene TRBJ2-3; no clear D. Trimming pared 6 bases from V and 6 bases from J, leaving 22 bases between. Germline CDR1 SQVTM, CDR2 ANQGSEA. The CDR3 loop spans 15 amino acids. The CDR3 loop is CSVRPTRSTGDTQYF. CDR3 sequence (DNA): TGCAGCGTAAGACCCACGAGGTCCACCGGGGATACGCAGTATTTT.

This clonotype was counted ten times or more. CDR3 protein: CSAPPGTGNTEAFF. The CDR3 nucleotides are TGCAGTGCACCACCCGGGACAGGGAACACTGAAGCTTTCTTT. V usage is TRBV20-1 and J usage is TRBJ1-1, with 8 bases matching TRBD1. Germline V gene data show CDR1 as DFQATT and CDR2 as SNEGSKA (reference sequence). Germline trimming cut 6 bases from V and 1 base from J; bases unmatched to any gene: 7. The CDR3 runs to 14 residues.

The table lists this clonotype with a few counts. The chain links TRBV2 to TRBJ2-5; 7 bases are shared with TRBD1. The germline V gene encodes CDR1 SNHLY and CDR2 FYNNEI. V lost 6 bases to trimming and J lost 2 bases; unmatched junction nucleotides: 9. The CDR3 has 15 amino acids. CDR3 DNA: TGTGCCAGCAGGCCGACTGGGACAGCACAAGAGACCCAGTACTTC. Its translation: CASRPTGTAQETQYF.

The chain combines TRBV6-5 with TRBJ2-7, with 9 bases that match TRBD1. Per the germline V gene, CDR1 is MNHEY and CDR2 is SVGAGI. Trimming cost V 6 bases and J 5 bases; bases outside gene matches: 8. The CDR3 contains 14 residues. In DNA, the CDR3 is TGTGCCAGCAGGGGGACAGGGTCGGCGAACGAGCAGTACGTC. This encodes CASRGTGSANEQYV.

This clonotype showed up many times. The V call is TRBV6-5, the J call TRBJ2-7; D gene uncertain. The CDR3 sequence is 15 residues long. Germline assignment: CDR1 MNHEY and CDR2 SVGAGI. Trimming pared 0 bases from V and 5 bases from J, leaving 14 bases between. The CDR3 reads CASSYSWSNKDEQYF. CDR3 coding DNA: TGTGCCAGCAGTTACTCATGGTCCAATAAAGACGAGCAGTACTTC.

This clonotype was picked up many times. This chain uses TRBV5-1 with TRBJ1-1; 7 bases agree with TRBD1. Looked up from germline, CDR1 is SGHRS and CDR2 is YFSETQ. This CDR3 spans 14 amino acids. V dropped 4 bases and J dropped 3; count of bases not matched to a gene: 6. CDR3 sequence reads: CASSTLGQDTEAFF. CDR3 DNA: TGCGCCAGCAGCACGTTAGGACAGGACACTGAAGCTTTCTTT.

This clonotype was seen repeatedly, ten times or more. This chain connects TRBV9 to TRBJ2-5; D is perhaps TRBD2 (5 bases). Germline V gene lookup returns CDR1 SGDLS and CDR2 YYNGEE. V lost 3 bases and J lost 5, with 8 bases in between. There are 12 residues in the CDR3. The CDR3 protein is CASSGGVETQYF. CDR3 coding DNA: TGTGCCAGCAGCGGGGGAGTGGAGACCCAGTACTTC.

This clonotype was detected ten times or more. This chain connects TRBV29-1 to TRBJ2-5, with 10 bases identical to TRBD2. The length of the CDR3 is 13 residues. V was clipped by 3 bases and J by 5 bases; unmatched bases: 3. Germline V gene data show CDR1 as SQVTM and CDR2 as ANQGSEA. The CDR3 loop reads CSVEPSGGETQYF. CDR3 in DNA: TGCAGCGTTGAGCCTAGCGGGGGCGAGACCCAGTACTTC.

This clonotype was seen ten or more times. V gene TRBV11-2 combines with J gene TRBJ2-7, with D maybe TRBD1 (7 bases). Germline lookup yields CDR1 SGHAT and CDR2 FQNNGV. V was trimmed by 5 bases and J by 4 bases, leaving 15 bases between them. The CDR3 runs 14 residues. The chain's CDR3 is CASSPRRGPYEQYV. CDR3 DNA: TGTGCCAGCAGCCCCCGGAGGGGGCCATACGAGCAGTACGTC.

The table lists this clonotype with a few counts. The rearrangement joins TRBV7-2 to TRBJ2-2; D is undetermined. Germline V gene data show CDR1 as SGHTA and CDR2 as FQGNSA. The CDR3 totals 15 residues. Trimming took off 5 bases at V and 2 bases at J, with 12 bases between the two ends. CDR3 protein: CASSPPWGNTGELFF. The CDR3 DNA follows: TGTGCCAGCAGCCCCCCGTGGGGTAACACCGGGGAGCTGTTTTTT.

This clonotype was detected many times. This sequence joins TRBV6-2 or TRBV6-3 and TRBJ2-4, with D possibly being TRBD2 (7 bases). There are 18 residues in the CDR3. V was clipped by 4 bases and J by 4 bases, with 23 bases between them. Germline CDR1 and CDR2: MNHEY and SVGEGT. CDR3 protein: CASSSTGLRGGAKNIQYF. DNA for the CDR3: TGTGCCAGCAGTTCCACCGGCCTTAGGGGGGGGGCAAAAAACATTCAGTACTTC.

This clonotype was observed a handful of times. This rearrangement joins TRBV3-1 to TRBJ2-5; D is unclear. This CDR3 has 13 residues. Germline loops: CDR1 LGHDT, CDR2 YNNKEL (reference sequence). V lost 2 bases and J lost 5, with 9 bases in between. This CDR3 reads CASSQSEIETQYF. CDR3 nucleotides: TGTGCCAGCAGCCAATCGGAGATTGAGACCCAGTACTTC.

This clonotype was found many times. V is TRBV20-1 and J is TRBJ2-3, with D hard to call. Trimming shortened V by 5 bases and J by 0 bases, and 15 bases separated the two germline ends. The CDR3 is made up of 15 amino acids. The germline gives CDR1 DFQATT, CDR2 SNEGSKA (reference sequence). The CDR3: CSAYDPRASTDTQYF. The CDR3 coding sequence is TGCAGTGCTTACGACCCCCGAGCTAGCACAGATACGCAGTATTTT.

At least ten counts were recorded for this clonotype. The rearrangement joins TRBV20-1 to TRBJ2-1, with a tentative D call TRBD2 (5 bases). Germline values: CDR1 DFQATT, CDR2 SNEGSKA (reference sequence). V lost 5 bases, J lost 8 bases, and 16 bases lay in between. The CDR3 is 13 residues long. CDR3 protein: CSADEDLAYEQFF. DNA of the CDR3: TGCAGTGCTGACGAGGACCTAGCCTATGAGCAGTTCTTC.